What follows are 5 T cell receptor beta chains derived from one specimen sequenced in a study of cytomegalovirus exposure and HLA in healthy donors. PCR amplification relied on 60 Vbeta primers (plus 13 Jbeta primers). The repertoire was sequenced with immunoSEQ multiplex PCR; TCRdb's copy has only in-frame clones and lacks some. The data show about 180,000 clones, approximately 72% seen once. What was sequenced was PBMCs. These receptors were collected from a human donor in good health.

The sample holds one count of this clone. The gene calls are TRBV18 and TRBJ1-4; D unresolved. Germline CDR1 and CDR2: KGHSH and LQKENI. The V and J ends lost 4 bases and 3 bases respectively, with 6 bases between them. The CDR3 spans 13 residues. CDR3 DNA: TGTGCCAGCTCACTGGCAGCTAATGAAAAACTGTTTTTT. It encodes CASSLAANEKLFF.

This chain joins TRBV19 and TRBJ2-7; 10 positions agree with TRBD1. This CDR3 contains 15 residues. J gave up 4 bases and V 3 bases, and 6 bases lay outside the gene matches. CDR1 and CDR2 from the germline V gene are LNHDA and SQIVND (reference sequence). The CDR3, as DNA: TGTGCCAGTAGTATTGGACAGGGGGGAACATACGAGCAGTACTTC. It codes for CASSIGQGGTYEQYF.

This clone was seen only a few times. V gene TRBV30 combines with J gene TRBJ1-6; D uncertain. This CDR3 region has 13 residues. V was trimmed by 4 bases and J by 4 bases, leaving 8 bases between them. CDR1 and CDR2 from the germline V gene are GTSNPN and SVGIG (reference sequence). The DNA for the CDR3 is TGTGCCTGGACCAGTGATTATAATTCACCCCTCCACTTT. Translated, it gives CAWTSDYNSPLHF.

This chain's CDR3 is CAIYTGTDMNTEAFF. CDR3 coding DNA: TGTGCTATCTACACCGGGACAGACATGAACACTGAAGCTTTCTTT. V gene TRBV7-7 combines with J gene TRBJ1-1; 7 bases are a match to TRBD1. Germline V gene data show CDR1 as SSHAT and CDR2 as FNYEAQ (reference sequence). This CDR3 spans 15 amino acids.

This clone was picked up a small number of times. CDR3 protein: CASSEGTGGFYGYTF. Here the CDR3 DNA reads TGTGCCAGCAGTGAAGGGACAGGGGGCTTCTATGGCTACACCTTC. V gene TRBV6-1 combines with J gene TRBJ1-2; 11 bases are a match to TRBD1. Germline V CDR1 and CDR2: MNHNS, SASEGT. The CDR3 contains 15 residues. The V gene end was trimmed by 1 base and the J gene end by 4 bases; junction bases not matched to a gene: 2.